This T cell receptor (beta chain) was identified in a study of blood T cell repertoires in COVID-19. Study-wide context: T cells, B-cell-depleted T cells, or PBMCs provided the cDNA or gDNA that served as material.

The protocol was immunoSEQ multiplex PCR, while the TCRdb copy is restricted to in-frame clones and leaves out a portion. The data show approximately 300,000 clones, with about nine tenths seen just once and more than 9% held by the top ten. V was cut by 5 bases and J by 6 bases, with 13 bases left in between. This CDR3 contains 14 residues. CDR1 is SEHNR, CDR2 FQNEAQ, per germline (reference sequence). Recovery meant two consecutive negative NP/OP PCR tests, professional clearance, or resolved symptoms. This sequence was found in a woman under 30 who had recovered from COVID-19. V and J are TRBV7-9 and TRBJ1-4; D not certain. Sequencing input: PBMCs or T cells enriched from blood (not recorded which). Here the CDR3 reads CASSLSGTHEKLFF. The CDR3 DNA is TGTGCCAGCAGCCTCAGCGGAACCCATGAAAAACTGTTTTTT.